This entry lists 12 T cell receptor beta chains sequenced from one sample in a study of blood T cell repertoires in COVID-19. Profiling relied on immunoSEQ multiplex PCR, and the TCRdb table lists in-frame clones only, not all of them. The repertoire consists of 150,000 to 190,000 clones, with 85% to 90% occurring once and the leading ten covering around 15%. Sequencing was performed on peripheral blood. Receptors originate from a woman aged 35 to 49 with acute or convalescent COVID-19.

This clone was observed a few times. This chain links TRBV2 with TRBJ1-6; TRBD1 aligns across 10 bases. Germline CDR1 SNHLY, CDR2 FYNNEI. The CDR3 is 19 residues long. V shed 0 bases and J 1 base; nucleotides not matched to a gene: 6. CDR3 sequence reads: CASSEAIGQGVSYNSPLHF. DNA for the CDR3: TGTGCCAGCAGTGAAGCGATCGGACAGGGGGTATCCTATAATTCACCCCTCCACTTT.

The sample holds one count of this clone. The chain links TRBV28 to TRBJ1-5; D is uncertain. Germline CDR1 reads MDHEN; CDR2 reads SYDVKM. CDR3 length: 13 amino acids. Between the trimmed V and J ends, which lost 6 bases and 6 bases, there was a span of 12 bases. CDR3 DNA: TGTGCCAGCAGAATCAACCCCAGTCAGCCCCAGCATTTT. This codes for CASRINPSQPQHF.

This clone was picked up a small number of times. The J gene is TRBJ1-1, the V gene TRBV6-2 or TRBV6-3, with 8 bases fitting TRBD1. The CDR3 is 18 residues long. Germline loops: CDR1 MNHEY, CDR2 SVGEGT. Unmatched junction bases numbered 14, after V lost 4 bases and J lost 1 base. CDR3 sequence reads: CASSSPGYGQGRNTEAFF. CDR3 sequence (DNA): TGTGCCAGCAGTTCTCCCGGGTACGGACAGGGTAGGAACACTGAAGCTTTCTTT.

The chain combines TRBV19 with TRBJ2-7, with 8 bases fitting TRBD2. Per the germline V gene, CDR1 is LNHDA and CDR2 is SQIVND (reference sequence). With 3 bases clipped from V and 6 bases from J, the junction kept 19 bases outside the gene matches. The CDR3 loop spans 18 amino acids. For the CDR3, the DNA is TGTGCCAGTAGTATTCTCTCAAGCGGGAGAAACTACAGGTCCGAGCAGTACTTC. Translated, it gives CASSILSSGRNYRSEQYF.

This clone was counted between two and nine times. This chain connects TRBV2 to TRBJ2-7, with 13 bases aligning to TRBD2. This CDR3 has 18 residues. V shed 2 bases, J shed 4 bases, and the junction held 11 bases outside the gene matches. CDR1 and CDR2 from the germline V gene are SNHLY and FYNNEI. CDR3 nucleotide sequence: TGTGCCAGCAGTGAATTTGAGGGACTAGCGGGGACCTATTACGAGCAGTACTTC. It encodes CASSEFEGLAGTYYEQYF.

V gene TRBV23-1 combines with J gene TRBJ1-3; D is uncertain. TRBV23-1 qualifies as an ORF whose function is uncertain. This CDR3 spans 16 amino acids. Trimming took off 2 bases at V and 3 bases at J, with 14 bases between the two ends. DNA of the CDR3: TGCGCCAGCAGTCAACCCCCTTCCGCGGGTGGAAACACCATATATTTT. This codes for CASSQPPSAGGNTIYF.

The chain employs TRBV29-1 and TRBJ2-2; maybe TRBD2 (6 bases). Trimming removed 7 bases at V and 4 bases at J, with 10 bases between. This CDR3 contains 12 residues. Germline V gene sequence: CDR1 SQVTM, CDR2 ANQGSEA. In nucleotides, the CDR3 is TGCAGCGCGCGGGAATTCACCGGGGAGCTGTTTTTT. It translates to CSAREFTGELFF.

This chain links TRBV5-1 with TRBJ2-1; 16 bases map to TRBD2. The CDR3 extends over 16 amino acids. Germline CDR1 SGHRS, CDR2 YFSETQ. The V segment lost 4 bases and the J segment 5 bases; nucleotides outside the gene matches: 3. Here the CDR3 DNA reads TGCGCCAGCAGCCCGGGACTAGCGGGGGGGAACAATGAGCAGTTCTTC. It encodes CASSPGLAGGNNEQFF.

The rearrangement joins TRBV5-4 to TRBJ1-1; D not certain. The V gene lost 4 bases and the J gene lost 1 base, with 8 bases spanning the gap. Germline CDR1 reads SGHNT; CDR2 reads YYREEE (reference sequence). The length of the CDR3 is 13 residues. CDR3 sequence: CASSTPGNTEAFF. The CDR3 coding sequence is TGTGCCAGCAGCACCCCAGGGAACACTGAAGCTTTCTTT.

The chain employs TRBV28 and TRBJ1-2; TRBD1 is a possible D gene (6 bases). The germline V and J ends were trimmed by 6 bases and 1 base, with 12 bases remaining between them. The germline V gene encodes CDR1 MDHEN and CDR2 SYDVKM. CDR3 length equals 14 residues. CDR3 in DNA: TGTGCCAGCAGCGAACAGGGAAATAACTATGGCTACACCTTC. Residues: CASSEQGNNYGYTF.

This clone came up once. The rearrangement links TRBV5-6 to TRBJ2-7; D gene unclear. V was cut by 2 bases and J by 3 bases, with 12 bases left in between. Germline V gives CDR1 SGHDT, CDR2 YYEEEE. There are 14 residues in the CDR3. CDR3 amino acids: CASSFPGSGYEQYF. CDR3 coding DNA: TGTGCCAGCAGCTTCCCCGGGTCCGGCTACGAGCAGTACTTC.

V and J are TRBV7-9 and TRBJ1-1, with D uncertain. Trimming took 5 bases from V and 1 from J, leaving 11 bases between them. CDR1 and CDR2 from the germline V gene are SEHNR and FQNEAQ (reference sequence). The CDR3 is 14 amino acids. CDR3 loop: CASSSATANTEAFF. Written as DNA, the CDR3 is TGTGCCAGCAGCAGCGCGACGGCGAACACTGAAGCTTTCTTT.